The present T cell receptor beta chain was sequenced within a study of human T cells and chemical hapten exposure. From germline, CDR1 is SNHLY and CDR2 FYNNEI. The CDR3 loop spans 13 amino acids. Deletions cut 4 bases from V and 2 bases from J, with 6 bases between. TCRdb re-called the RACE reads with MiXCR, one entry per CDR3 protein. The profile shows 35,000 to 50,000 distinct CDR3 sequences, roughly 9% of them singletons. Time point defined: patch test 2, 6 weeks after DPC sensitization. The sample's treatment: therapeutic diphenylcyclopropenone sensitization with weekly scalp DPC. Unseparated into fractions, whole blood served as the source from which total RNA was extracted.

This rearrangement joins TRBV2 to TRBJ1-5; perhaps TRBD1 as D (6 bases). This clonotype was sampled from a woman aged 25 to 45 with alopecia areata. Some clones in this sample may be carry-over from other donors' samples. This material consisted of whole blood, taken in connection with sensitization to the hapten diphenylcyclopropenone (DPC). CDR3 region: CASSGQGNQPQHF. DNA for the CDR3: TGTGCCAGCAGTGGACAGGGCAATCAGCCCCAGCATTTT.